Listed below are T cell receptor beta chains from one sample, sequenced in a study of human T cells and chemical hapten exposure. Using its own MiXCR run on the RACE reads, TCRdb lists one record per CDR3 protein. The table has over 30,000 distinct CDR3 sequences, 6% to 9.5% seen once; the top ten hold 1% to 1.5%. Sample: whole blood, taken in connection with sensitization to the hapten diphenylcyclopropenone (DPC). These receptors were collected from a woman aged 50 to 60 with alopecia areata. Some clones in this sample may be carry-over from other donors' samples. Both conserved end residues are part of each CDR3. The order of the fields is J gene, CDR3 length, D gene, clone size, V gene, CDR3 DNA, CDR3 protein. The D gene is left open where the match is weak. Part of the rows lack a size; the others show once, few, many or a class for expanded clones.

J: TRBJ2-5; length: 11; D: NA; size: many; V: TRBV29-1; DNA: TGCAGCGTCGGAGATCGAGAGACCCAGTACTTC; CDR3: CSVGDRETQYF
J: TRBJ2-1; length: 14; D: NA; size: NA; V: TRBV6-2/TRBV6-3; DNA: TGTGCCAGCAGTCTCATCAGCTCCTACAATGAGCAGTTCTTC; CDR3: CASSLISSYNEQFF
J: TRBJ2-5; length: 15; D: NA; size: many; V: TRBV18; DNA: TGTGCCAGCTCACCAGGGGCGACACGCCAAGAGACCCAGTACTTC; CDR3: CASSPGATRQETQYF
J: TRBJ2-7; length: 13; D: TRBD1; size: many; V: TRBV20-1; DNA: TGCAGTGCTAGAGGGACAGGGGCAGGGGAGCAGTACTTC; CDR3: CSARGTGAGEQYF
J: TRBJ1-1; length: 14; D: NA; size: few; V: TRBV7-9; DNA: TGTGCCAGCAGCTTCCCAGGATTAAGCACTGAAGCTTTCTTT; CDR3: CASSFPGLSTEAFF
J: TRBJ2-2; length: 19; D: TRBD2; size: NA; V: TRBV28; DNA: TGTGCCAGCAGTCCACTCCCGGGACTAGCGGGATCGAACACCGGGGAGCTGTTTTTT; CDR3: CASSPLPGLAGSNTGELFF
J: TRBJ2-4; length: 14; D: NA; size: few; V: TRBV7-9; DNA: TGTGCCAGCAGTAGCCGGCGGGGCAAAAACATTCAGTACTTC; CDR3: CASSSRRGKNIQYF
J: TRBJ2-6; length: 16; D: NA; size: NA; V: TRBV2; DNA: TGTGCCAGCAGTGGGACTCCTGGCTCTGGGGCCAACGTCCTGACTTTC; CDR3: CASSGTPGSGANVLTF
J: TRBJ1-5; length: 16; D: NA; size: many; V: TRBV28; DNA: TGTGCCAGCCGTAGCCGCAGGGCGAATAGCAATCAGCCCCAGCATTTT; CDR3: CASRSRRANSNQPQHF
J: TRBJ2-7; length: 14; D: TRBD1; size: few; V: TRBV29-1; DNA: TGCAGCGTTGATGGACAGGGGAACTCCTACGAGCAGTACTTC; CDR3: CSVDGQGNSYEQYF
J: TRBJ2-7; length: 14; D: NA; size: many; V: TRBV12-3/TRBV12-4; DNA: TGTGCCAGCAGTTTCTCGGACTGGAACTACGAGCAGTACTTC; CDR3: CASSFSDWNYEQYF
J: TRBJ2-2; length: 14; D: TRBD2; size: many; V: TRBV10-3; DNA: TGTGCCACCGCGGGAGGGCCTCTTGCCGGGGAGCTGTTTTTT; CDR3: CATAGGPLAGELFF
J: TRBJ2-7; length: 11; D: NA; size: many; V: TRBV20-1; DNA: TGCAGTGCTAGTAGTTTGCCCGAGCAGTACTTC; CDR3: CSASSLPEQYF
J: TRBJ1-5; length: 15; D: TRBD1; size: many; V: TRBV6-2/TRBV6-3; DNA: TGTGCCAGCAGTACGGACAGGGATTATGATCAGCCCCAGCATTTT; CDR3: CASSTDRDYDQPQHF
J: TRBJ2-5; length: 17; D: TRBD1; size: NA; V: TRBV5-1; DNA: TGCGCCAGCAGCCCCGGCTCCGGGACAGGGCGTCAAGAGACCCAGTACTTC; CDR3: CASSPGSGTGRQETQYF
J: TRBJ1-6; length: 13; D: NA; size: NA; V: TRBV6-5; DNA: TGTGCCAGCAGTTATAGGGGGAATTCACCCCTCCACTTT; CDR3: CASSYRGNSPLHF
J: TRBJ2-3; length: 13; D: TRBD2; size: few; V: TRBV29-1; DNA: TGCAGCCTCATAGCGGGAGGAACAGATACGCAGTATTTT; CDR3: CSLIAGGTDTQYF
J: TRBJ2-7; length: 13; D: NA; size: many; V: TRBV6-6; DNA: TGTGCCAGCAGTTACCGTGCAGACTACGAGCAGTACTTC; CDR3: CASSYRADYEQYF
J: TRBJ1-1; length: 14; D: NA; size: few; V: TRBV4-2; DNA: TGTGCCAGCAGCCAAGATATGGGGAACACTGAAGCTTTCTTT; CDR3: CASSQDMGNTEAFF
J: TRBJ1-6; length: 16; D: TRBD1; size: many; V: TRBV6-2/TRBV6-3; DNA: TGTGCCAGCAGCTCCCGGCCGGGACAGAATAATTCACCCCTCCACTTT; CDR3: CASSSRPGQNNSPLHF
J: TRBJ1-1; length: 14; D: NA; size: many; V: TRBV11-2; DNA: TGTGCCAGCAGCTTAACGGCAGGAAACACTGAAGCTTTCTTT; CDR3: CASSLTAGNTEAFF
J: TRBJ1-2; length: 13; D: NA; size: many; V: TRBV5-5; DNA: TGTGCCAGCAGCTTGGACAGCCTCTATGGCTACACCTTC; CDR3: CASSLDSLYGYTF
J: TRBJ2-5; length: 11; D: NA; size: few; V: TRBV9; DNA: TGTGCCAGCACGAGCCAAGAGACCCAGTACTTC; CDR3: CASTSQETQYF
J: TRBJ1-3; length: 14; D: NA; size: many; V: TRBV6-1; DNA: TGTGCCAGCAGTGACGGGAGCTCTGGAAACACCATATATTTT; CDR3: CASSDGSSGNTIYF
J: TRBJ2-7; length: 13; D: NA; size: NA; V: TRBV7-2; DNA: TGTGCCAGCAGCTCGCTACGACTAGACGAGCAGTACTTC; CDR3: CASSSLRLDEQYF
J: TRBJ2-7; length: 13; D: TRBD2; size: NA; V: TRBV28; DNA: TGTGCCAGTGGGACTAGCACTCCGAGCGAGCAGTACTTC; CDR3: CASGTSTPSEQYF
J: TRBJ2-3; length: 16; D: TRBD2; size: many; V: TRBV6-5; DNA: TGTGCCAGCAGTTACCTGGCTAGCGGGAGGTCCCATACGCAGTATTTT; CDR3: CASSYLASGRSHTQYF
J: TRBJ2-1; length: 14; D: NA; size: many; V: TRBV10-2; DNA: TGCGCCAGCAGTGAGTCGAGAGGCTACAATGAGCAGTTCTTC; CDR3: CASSESRGYNEQFF
J: TRBJ1-1; length: 12; D: NA; size: few; V: TRBV29-1; DNA: TGCGTGGGGGGAGGGTGGAACACTGAAGCTTTCTTT; CDR3: CVGGGWNTEAFF
J: TRBJ2-7; length: 14; D: NA; size: many; V: TRBV11-3; DNA: TGTGCCAGCAGCTTAGCTCCAGGGACGGGTGAGCAGTACTTC; CDR3: CASSLAPGTGEQYF
J: TRBJ2-4; length: 15; D: NA; size: NA; V: TRBV27; DNA: TGTGCCAGCAGCTCCGGCAGGGGTGCCAAAAACATTCAGTACTTC; CDR3: CASSSGRGAKNIQYF
J: TRBJ2-1; length: 18; D: TRBD1; size: NA; V: TRBV7-3; DNA: TGTGCCAGCAGCTTAACCCCTAACGTACAGGGGGCTACGGATGAGCAGTTCTTC; CDR3: CASSLTPNVQGATDEQFF
J: TRBJ2-4; length: 13; D: NA; size: NA; V: TRBV28; DNA: TGTGCCAGCAGTTTAGCTCCCAAAAACATTCAGTACTTC; CDR3: CASSLAPKNIQYF
J: TRBJ1-2; length: 15; D: NA; size: few; V: TRBV5-1; DNA: TGCGCCAGCAGTCCCGGTATGGAGCCCAACTATGGCTACACCTTC; CDR3: CASSPGMEPNYGYTF
J: TRBJ1-1; length: 12; D: TRBD1; size: many; V: TRBV28; DNA: TGTGCCAGCAGCTTGACAGGGATATGGGCTTTCTTT; CDR3: CASSLTGIWAFF
J: TRBJ1-1; length: 14; D: TRBD1; size: many; V: TRBV7-2; DNA: TGTGCCAGCACCTTAGACAGGGGCGGAAGGGAAGCTTTCTTT; CDR3: CASTLDRGGREAFF
J: TRBJ2-1; length: 12; D: NA; size: NA; V: TRBV29-1; DNA: TGCAGCGTTGGTCCCAGCGGGAATGAGCAGTTCTTC; CDR3: CSVGPSGNEQFF
J: TRBJ1-1; length: 14; D: NA; size: NA; V: TRBV11-2; DNA: TGTGCCAGCACCGTAGGGGGGACCGGCACTGAAGCTTTCTTT; CDR3: CASTVGGTGTEAFF
J: TRBJ2-2; length: 16; D: NA; size: many; V: TRBV20-1; DNA: TGCAGTGCTAGAACCCAGGGGCAGGGGAACACCGGGGAGCTGTTTTTT; CDR3: CSARTQGQGNTGELFF
J: TRBJ2-7; length: 14; D: NA; size: many; V: TRBV18; DNA: TGTGCCAGCTCACCACAGAAGGGGAAAAACGAGCAGTACTTC; CDR3: CASSPQKGKNEQYF
J: TRBJ1-5; length: 14; D: TRBD1; size: many; V: TRBV6-2/TRBV6-3; DNA: TGTGCCAGCAGTCCACGACAGGGGCGGTTGGCCCAGCATTTT; CDR3: CASSPRQGRLAQHF
J: TRBJ2-3; length: 18; D: NA; size: few; V: TRBV20-1; DNA: TGCAGTGCTAGAGATCCGCGGGATCGGGGATCCAACACAGATACGCAGTATTTT; CDR3: CSARDPRDRGSNTDTQYF
J: TRBJ2-1; length: 14; D: NA; size: many; V: TRBV10-3; DNA: TGTGCCATCAGTACCCCGCGACAGTGGAATGAGCAGTTCTTC; CDR3: CAISTPRQWNEQFF
J: TRBJ2-5; length: 16; D: TRBD2; size: few; V: TRBV5-1; DNA: TGCGCCAGCAGCGTACCACTAGCGGGGTTCCAAGAGACCCAGTACTTC; CDR3: CASSVPLAGFQETQYF
J: TRBJ2-3; length: 15; D: NA; size: many; V: TRBV27; DNA: TGTGCCAGCAGTTTGAGTCGGGCCCAAACAGATACGCAGTATTTT; CDR3: CASSLSRAQTDTQYF
J: TRBJ1-1; length: 14; D: NA; size: many; V: TRBV7-3; DNA: TGTGCCAGCAGCTTAATGGGGACAAACACTGAAGCTTTCTTT; CDR3: CASSLMGTNTEAFF
J: TRBJ2-5; length: 12; D: NA; size: NA; V: TRBV28; DNA: TGTGCCAGCAGCGACAAGAGAGAGACCCAGTACTTC; CDR3: CASSDKRETQYF
J: TRBJ1-2; length: 15; D: NA; size: NA; V: TRBV5-1; DNA: TGCGCCAGCAGCTTGGTAGCGGGGGGCGCAGCTGGCTACACCTTC; CDR3: CASSLVAGGAAGYTF
J: TRBJ2-1; length: 15; D: TRBD2; size: few; V: TRBV11-2; DNA: TGTGCCAGCAGCTCCCGAACGCGGGAGACGAATGAGCAGTTCTTC; CDR3: CASSSRTRETNEQFF
J: TRBJ2-2; length: 14; D: TRBD2; size: few; V: TRBV20-1; DNA: TGCAGTTCCACTGGCGGGAGAGACACCGGGGAGCTGTTTTTT; CDR3: CSSTGGRDTGELFF